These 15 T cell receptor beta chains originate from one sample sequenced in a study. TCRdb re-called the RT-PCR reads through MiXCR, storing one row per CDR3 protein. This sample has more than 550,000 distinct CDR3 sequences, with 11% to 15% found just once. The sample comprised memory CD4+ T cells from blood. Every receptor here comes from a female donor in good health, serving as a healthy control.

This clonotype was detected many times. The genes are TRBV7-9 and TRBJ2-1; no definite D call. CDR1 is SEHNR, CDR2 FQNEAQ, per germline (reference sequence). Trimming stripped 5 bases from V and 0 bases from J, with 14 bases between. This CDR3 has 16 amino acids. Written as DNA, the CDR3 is TGTGCCAGCAGCCCCGGTGGATCCCTCTCCTACAATGAGCAGTTCTTC. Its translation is CASSPGGSLSYNEQFF.

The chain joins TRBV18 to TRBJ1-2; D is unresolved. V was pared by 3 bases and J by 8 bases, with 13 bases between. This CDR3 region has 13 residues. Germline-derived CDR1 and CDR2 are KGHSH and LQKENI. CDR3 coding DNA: TGTGCCAGCTCACCTACAGACATTAGGGGCTACACCTTC. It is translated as CASSPTDIRGYTF.

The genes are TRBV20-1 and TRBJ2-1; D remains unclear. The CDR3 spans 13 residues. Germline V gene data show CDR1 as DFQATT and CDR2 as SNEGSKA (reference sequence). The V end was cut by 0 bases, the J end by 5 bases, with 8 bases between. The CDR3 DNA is TGCAGTGCTAGAGAGTACAGCAACAATGAGCAGTTCTTC. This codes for CSAREYSNNEQFF.

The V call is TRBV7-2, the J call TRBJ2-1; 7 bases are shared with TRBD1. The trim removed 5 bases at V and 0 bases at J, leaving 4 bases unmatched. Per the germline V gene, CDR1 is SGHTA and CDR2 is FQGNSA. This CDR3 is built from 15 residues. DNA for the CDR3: TGTGCCAGCAGCCCCCGACAGGGCTCCTACAATGAGCAGTTCTTC. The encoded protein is CASSPRQGSYNEQFF. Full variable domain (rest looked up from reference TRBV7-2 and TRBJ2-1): GAGVSQSPSNKVTEKGKDVELRCDPISGHTALYWYRQSLGQGLEFLIYFQGNSAPDKSGLPSDRFSAERTGGSVSTLTIQRTQQEDSAVYLCASSPRQGSYNEQFFGPGTRLTVL.

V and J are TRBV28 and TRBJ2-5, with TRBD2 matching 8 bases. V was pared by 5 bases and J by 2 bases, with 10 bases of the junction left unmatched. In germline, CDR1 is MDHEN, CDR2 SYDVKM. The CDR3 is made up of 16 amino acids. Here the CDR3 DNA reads TGTGCCAGCAGTACGTCCGGGGGGGCGAGGCAAGAGACCCAGTACTTC. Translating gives CASSTSGGARQETQYF.

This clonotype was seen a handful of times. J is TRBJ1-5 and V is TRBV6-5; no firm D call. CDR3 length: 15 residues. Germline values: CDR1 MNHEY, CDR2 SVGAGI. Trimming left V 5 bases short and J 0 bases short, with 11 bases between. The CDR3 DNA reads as TGTGCCAGCAGTCCCACGACCCATAGCAATCAGCCCCAGCATTTT. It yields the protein CASSPTTHSNQPQHF.

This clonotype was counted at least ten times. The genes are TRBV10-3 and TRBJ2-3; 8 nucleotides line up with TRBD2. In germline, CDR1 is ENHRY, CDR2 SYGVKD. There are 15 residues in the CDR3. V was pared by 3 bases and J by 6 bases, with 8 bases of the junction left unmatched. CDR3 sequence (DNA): TGTGCCATCAGTGAAAGGCGGGAGGATGTGGATACGCAGTATTTT. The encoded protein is CAISERREDVDTQYF.

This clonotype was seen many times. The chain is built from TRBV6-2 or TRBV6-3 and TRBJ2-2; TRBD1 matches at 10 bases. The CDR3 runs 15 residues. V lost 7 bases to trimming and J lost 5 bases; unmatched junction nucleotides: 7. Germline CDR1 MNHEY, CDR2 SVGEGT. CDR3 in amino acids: CASTWDRGRTGELFF. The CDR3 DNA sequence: TGTGCCAGCACCTGGGACAGGGGCCGGACCGGGGAGCTGTTTTTT.

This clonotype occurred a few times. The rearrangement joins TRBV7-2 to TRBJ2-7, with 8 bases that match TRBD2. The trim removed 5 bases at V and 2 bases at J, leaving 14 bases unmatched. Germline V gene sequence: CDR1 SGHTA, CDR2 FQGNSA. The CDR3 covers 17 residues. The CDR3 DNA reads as TGTGCCAGCAGCCCCCGGCTGTTAGCGGGACGTGCCTACGAGCAGTACTTC. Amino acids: CASSPRLLAGRAYEQYF. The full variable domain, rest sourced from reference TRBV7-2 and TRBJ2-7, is GAGVSQSPSNKVTEKGKDVELRCDPISGHTALYWYRQSLGQGLEFLIYFQGNSAPDKSGLPSDRFSAERTGGSVSTLTIQRTQQEDSAVYLCASSPRLLAGRAYEQYFGPGTRLTVT.

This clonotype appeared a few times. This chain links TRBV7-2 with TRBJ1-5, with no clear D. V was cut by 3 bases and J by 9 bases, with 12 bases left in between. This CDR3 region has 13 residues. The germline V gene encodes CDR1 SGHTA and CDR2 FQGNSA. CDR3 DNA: TGTGCCAGCAGCTTGTCTGAAGATCGGCCCCAGCATTTT. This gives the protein CASSLSEDRPQHF.

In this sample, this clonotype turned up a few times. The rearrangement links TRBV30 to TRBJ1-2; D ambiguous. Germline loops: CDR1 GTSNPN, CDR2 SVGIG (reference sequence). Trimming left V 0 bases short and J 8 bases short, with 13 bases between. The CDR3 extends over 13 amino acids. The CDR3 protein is CAWSVRGHSGYTF. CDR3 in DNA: TGTGCCTGGAGTGTAAGAGGGCATAGCGGCTACACCTTC.

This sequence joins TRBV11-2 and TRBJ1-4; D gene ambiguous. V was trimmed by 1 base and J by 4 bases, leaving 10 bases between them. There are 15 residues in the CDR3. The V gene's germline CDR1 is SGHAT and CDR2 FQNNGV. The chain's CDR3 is CASSLVGSLNEKLFF. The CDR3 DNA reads TGTGCCAGCAGCTTAGTGGGGTCCCTTAATGAAAAACTGTTTTTT.

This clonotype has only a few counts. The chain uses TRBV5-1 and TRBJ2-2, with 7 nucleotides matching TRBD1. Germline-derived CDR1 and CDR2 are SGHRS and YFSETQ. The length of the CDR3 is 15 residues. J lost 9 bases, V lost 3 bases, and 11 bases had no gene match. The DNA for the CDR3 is TGCGCCAGCAGCTCTGCCGGGACAGATACCTGGGAGCTGTTTTTT. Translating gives CASSSAGTDTWELFF.

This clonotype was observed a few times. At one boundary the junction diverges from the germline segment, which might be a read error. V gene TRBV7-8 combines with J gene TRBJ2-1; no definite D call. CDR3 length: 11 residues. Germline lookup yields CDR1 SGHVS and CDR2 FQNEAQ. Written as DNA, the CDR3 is TGTGCCAGCAGCTTCGGAAGGGATATGTGGTTC. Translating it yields CASSFGRDMWF.

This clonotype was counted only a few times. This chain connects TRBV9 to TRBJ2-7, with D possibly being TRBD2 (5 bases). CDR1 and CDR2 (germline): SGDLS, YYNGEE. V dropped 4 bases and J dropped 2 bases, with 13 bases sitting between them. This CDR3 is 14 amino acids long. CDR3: CASSPRAAAYEQYF. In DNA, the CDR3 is TGTGCCAGCAGCCCCCGAGCGGCGGCCTACGAGCAGTACTTC.